This TCR beta chain was found in a study of regulatory T cells in long-lasting Graves disease. The time point denotes: persistent/refractory GD, antithyroid drugs over 5 years with positive TRAb. RNA extracted from PBMCs served as the sequencing template. This CDR3 has 13 amino acids. Trimming cost V 0 bases and J 6 bases, with 8 bases left between them. In germline, CDR1 is LNHNV, CDR2 YYDKDF (reference sequence). Through Arm-PCR of CDR3 regions and iRepertoire HTBI primers, TCR beta libraries were built. One entry per CDR3 protein, called by TCRdb with MiXCR from the multiplex PCR reads. This table holds roughly 450,000 distinct CDR3 sequences, roughly a quarter found once.

This chain joins TRBV15 and TRBJ1-1; D gene uncertain. The origin of this receptor is a female donor with Graves disease. This sample comprised peripheral blood mononuclear cells (PBMCs), obtained when the disease was refractory, from a patient treated with antithyroid drugs. The CDR3 nucleotides are TGTGCCACCAGCAGAGATGCCGAGCCTGAAGCTTTCTTT. Its translation: CATSRDAEPEAFF.